These T cell receptor beta chains were read from a single sample in a study of blood T cell repertoires in COVID-19. The method was immunoSEQ multiplex PCR; TCRdb's version includes in-frame clones alone and lacks a portion of them. The sample lists roughly 230,000 clones; roughly four fifths were seen once. Source material: peripheral blood. Source of these receptors: a woman aged 45-65 years with acute or convalescent COVID-19. Each CDR3 is given with its conserved first and last residue. Fields, in order: CDR3 protein, CDR3 DNA, clone size, V gene, CDR3 length, J gene, D gene. A D gene is named only where the DNA matches it firmly. Only some rows state a clone size, as once, few, many or a class for expanded clones.

CDR3 protein: CASSSRETQYF; CDR3 DNA: TGTGCCAGCAGCAGCCGGGAGACCCAGTACTTC; clone size: -; V gene: TRBV3-1/TRBV3-2; CDR3 length: 11; J gene: TRBJ2-5; D gene: -
CDR3 protein: CANRARTGELFF; CDR3 DNA: TGTGCCAACAGGGCCCGCACCGGGGAGCTGTTTTTT; clone size: -; V gene: TRBV12-3/TRBV12-4; CDR3 length: 12; J gene: TRBJ2-2; D gene: -
CDR3 protein: CASSPQGGESEKLFF; CDR3 DNA: TGTGCCAGCTCACCACAGGGAGGAGAGAGTGAAAAACTGTTTTTT; clone size: -; V gene: TRBV18; CDR3 length: 15; J gene: TRBJ1-4; D gene: -
CDR3 protein: CASSPVNRDYGYTF; CDR3 DNA: TGTGCCAGCAGTCCAGTAAACAGGGACTATGGCTACACCTTC; clone size: -; V gene: TRBV6-5; CDR3 length: 14; J gene: TRBJ1-2; D gene: -
CDR3 protein: CASSRYVSENQPQHF; CDR3 DNA: TGTGCCAGCAGTCGTTATGTGTCAGAAAATCAGCCCCAGCATTTT; clone size: -; V gene: TRBV28; CDR3 length: 15; J gene: TRBJ1-5; D gene: -
CDR3 protein: CASSLEILSTAFF; CDR3 DNA: TGTGCCAGCAGTTTAGAAATCCTCAGTACAGCTTTCTTT; clone size: -; V gene: TRBV28; CDR3 length: 13; J gene: TRBJ1-1; D gene: -
CDR3 protein: CASSSSGGRSSYNEQFF; CDR3 DNA: TGTGCCAGCAGCTCTAGCGGGGGGCGAAGCTCCTACAATGAGCAGTTCTTC; clone size: -; V gene: TRBV7-8; CDR3 length: 17; J gene: TRBJ2-1; D gene: TRBD2
CDR3 protein: CASSTGTLGQYF; CDR3 DNA: TGTGCCAGCAGTACTGGGACATTGGGGCAGTACTTC; clone size: few; V gene: TRBV12-3/TRBV12-4; CDR3 length: 12; J gene: TRBJ2-7; D gene: -
CDR3 protein: CASSQELAGGSYEQYF; CDR3 DNA: TGTGCCAGCAGCCAAGAGCTAGCGGGGGGGTCCTACGAGCAGTACTTC; clone size: -; V gene: TRBV4-2; CDR3 length: 16; J gene: TRBJ2-7; D gene: TRBD2
CDR3 protein: CASTSRTGRSSGAFF; CDR3 DNA: TGTGCCAGCACATCCCGGACAGGGCGCTCGTCGGGAGCTTTCTTT; clone size: -; V gene: TRBV25-1; CDR3 length: 15; J gene: TRBJ1-1; D gene: TRBD1
CDR3 protein: CASSPGDRGPSYEQYF; CDR3 DNA: TGTGCCAGCTCACCAGGGGACAGGGGCCCTTCCTACGAGCAGTACTTC; clone size: -; V gene: TRBV18; CDR3 length: 16; J gene: TRBJ2-7; D gene: TRBD1
CDR3 protein: CASSIFFPSAQNQPQHF; CDR3 DNA: TGTGCCAGTAGTATTTTTTTCCCAAGCGCTCAAAATCAGCCCCAGCATTTT; clone size: -; V gene: TRBV19; CDR3 length: 17; J gene: TRBJ1-5; D gene: -
CDR3 protein: CASRKLAGVSGNEQFF; CDR3 DNA: TGTGCCAGCAGGAAACTAGCGGGAGTATCCGGCAATGAGCAGTTCTTC; clone size: -; V gene: TRBV28; CDR3 length: 16; J gene: TRBJ2-1; D gene: TRBD2
CDR3 protein: CASSYGAGVNNEQFF; CDR3 DNA: TGTGCCAGCAGCTATGGGGCGGGAGTGAATAATGAGCAGTTCTTC; clone size: -; V gene: TRBV7-9; CDR3 length: 15; J gene: TRBJ2-1; D gene: TRBD2
CDR3 protein: CAWSPIAGSEQYF; CDR3 DNA: TGTGCCTGGAGCCCGATCGCGGGGTCCGAGCAGTACTTC; clone size: -; V gene: TRBV30; CDR3 length: 13; J gene: TRBJ2-7; D gene: -
CDR3 protein: CAIRYSSGANVLTF; CDR3 DNA: TGTGCCATCAGGTACAGCTCTGGGGCCAACGTCCTGACTTTC; clone size: -; V gene: TRBV10-3; CDR3 length: 14; J gene: TRBJ2-6; D gene: -
CDR3 protein: CASSGSGRGLSYNEQFF; CDR3 DNA: TGTGCCAGCAGCGGTAGCGGGAGGGGACTTTCCTACAATGAGCAGTTCTTC; clone size: -; V gene: TRBV5-5; CDR3 length: 17; J gene: TRBJ2-1; D gene: TRBD2
CDR3 protein: CSAQGSYGYTF; CDR3 DNA: TGCAGTGCGCAAGGGAGCTATGGCTACACCTTC; clone size: -; V gene: TRBV20-1; CDR3 length: 11; J gene: TRBJ1-2; D gene: -
CDR3 protein: CASSQVFEGTVYGYTF; CDR3 DNA: TGTGCCAGCAGCCAGGTATTTGAGGGGACAGTCTATGGCTACACCTTC; clone size: -; V gene: TRBV3-1/TRBV3-2; CDR3 length: 16; J gene: TRBJ1-2; D gene: TRBD1
CDR3 protein: CASRGGLMRGNTIYF; CDR3 DNA: TGTGCCAGCAGGGGGGGGCTGATGAGGGGAAACACCATATATTTT; clone size: many; V gene: TRBV2; CDR3 length: 15; J gene: TRBJ1-3; D gene: -
CDR3 protein: CASSPTGGNQPQHF; CDR3 DNA: TGTGCCAGCAGCCCCACGGGGGGAAATCAGCCCCAGCATTTT; clone size: -; V gene: TRBV3-1/TRBV3-2; CDR3 length: 14; J gene: TRBJ1-5; D gene: -
CDR3 protein: CASSPQPQGEKLFF; CDR3 DNA: TGTGCCAGCAGCCCCCAACCACAGGGTGAAAAACTGTTTTTT; clone size: -; V gene: TRBV9; CDR3 length: 14; J gene: TRBJ1-4; D gene: -
CDR3 protein: CASSQETGRQETQYF; CDR3 DNA: TGCGCCAGCAGCCAAGAGACAGGCCGTCAAGAGACCCAGTACTTC; clone size: -; V gene: TRBV4-3; CDR3 length: 15; J gene: TRBJ2-5; D gene: -
CDR3 protein: CASRPDRTGSSPLHF; CDR3 DNA: TGTGCCAGCCGCCCCGACCGCACAGGGAGTTCACCCCTCCACTTT; clone size: -; V gene: TRBV4-2; CDR3 length: 15; J gene: TRBJ1-6; D gene: -
CDR3 protein: CASSDRGERGYTF; CDR3 DNA: TGTGCCAGCAGCGACAGGGGGGAGCGTGGCTACACCTTC; clone size: once; V gene: TRBV2; CDR3 length: 13; J gene: TRBJ1-2; D gene: TRBD1